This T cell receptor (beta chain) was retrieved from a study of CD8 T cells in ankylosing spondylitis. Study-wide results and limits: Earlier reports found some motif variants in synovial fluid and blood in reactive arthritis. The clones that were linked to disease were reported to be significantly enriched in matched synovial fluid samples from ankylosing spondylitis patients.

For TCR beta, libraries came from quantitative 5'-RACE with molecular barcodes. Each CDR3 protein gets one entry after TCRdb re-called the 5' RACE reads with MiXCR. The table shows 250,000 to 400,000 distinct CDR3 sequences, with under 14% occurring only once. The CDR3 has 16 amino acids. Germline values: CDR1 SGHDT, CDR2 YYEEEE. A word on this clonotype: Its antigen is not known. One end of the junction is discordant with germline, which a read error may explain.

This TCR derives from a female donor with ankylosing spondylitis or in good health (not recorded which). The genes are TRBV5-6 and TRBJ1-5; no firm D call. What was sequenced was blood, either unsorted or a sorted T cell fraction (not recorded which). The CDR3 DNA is TGTGCCAGCAGCTTGCTAGGACGAGATAGCAATCACCCCCAGCATTTT. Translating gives CASSLLGRDSNHPQHF.